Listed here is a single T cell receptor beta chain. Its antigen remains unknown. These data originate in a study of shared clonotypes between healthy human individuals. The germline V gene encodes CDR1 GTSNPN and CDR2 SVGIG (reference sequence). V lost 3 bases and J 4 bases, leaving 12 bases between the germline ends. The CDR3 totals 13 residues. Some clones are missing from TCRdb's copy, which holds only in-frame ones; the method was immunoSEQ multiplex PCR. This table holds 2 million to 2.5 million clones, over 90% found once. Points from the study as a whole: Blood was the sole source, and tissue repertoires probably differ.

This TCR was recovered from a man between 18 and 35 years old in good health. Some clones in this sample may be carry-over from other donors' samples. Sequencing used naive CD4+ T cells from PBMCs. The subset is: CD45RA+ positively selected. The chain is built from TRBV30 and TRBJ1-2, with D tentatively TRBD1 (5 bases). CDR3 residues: CAWSQQVVYGYTF. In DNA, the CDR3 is TGTGCCTGGAGCCAACAGGTTGTCTATGGCTACACCTTC.